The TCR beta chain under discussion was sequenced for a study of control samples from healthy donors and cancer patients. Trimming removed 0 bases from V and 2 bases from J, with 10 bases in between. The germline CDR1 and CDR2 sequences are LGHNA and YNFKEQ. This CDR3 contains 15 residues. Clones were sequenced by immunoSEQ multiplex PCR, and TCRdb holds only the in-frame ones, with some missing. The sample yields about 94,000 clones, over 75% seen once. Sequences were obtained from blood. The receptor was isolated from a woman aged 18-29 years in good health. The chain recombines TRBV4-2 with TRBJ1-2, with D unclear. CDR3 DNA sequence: TGTGCCAGCAGCCAAGAAACTGGGCTCAACTATGGCTACACCTTC. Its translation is CASSQETGLNYGYTF.